Listed here is a single T cell receptor (beta chain). Its antigen is unknown. The record has no base qualities; no much larger clone is one base away. V lost 7 bases and J lost 3 bases; the stretch between them is 18 bases long. There are 14 amino acids in the CDR3, from cysteine to phenylalanine inclusive. The only DNA kept is the CDR3, 42 bases in frame from the first base. The CDR1 and CDR2 encoded by the germline V gene are SQVTM and ANQGSEA. The record originates from a study of blood T cells in healthy people across ages (dated by TCRdb to the mid-2010s). For the study in its entirety: Template switching captured roughly one uniquely barcoded TCR beta cDNA molecule per two T cells in model experiments. Age-related changes in TCR beta repertoire diversity were measured in the study by deep sequencing normalized with unique cDNA molecular identifiers. To avoid experimental bias, donors of different ages were randomly spread across the sequencing lanes. The study analyzed two additional independent replicas of 1 million unique cDNA reads from the same blood draw for two donors, one aged 18 to 30 and one aged 80 or older. Four age groups were formed from the donors: young (average approximately 15 years), middle-aged (roughly 38), aged (around 68) and long-lived (around 82). Findings and caveats that apply to the study as a whole: Because profiling used bulk unsorted PBMCs, naive and antigen-experienced compartments could not be compared conclusively. There was a strong correlation between observed TCR beta diversity and the percentage of naive T cells measured by flow cytometry. Compared with the aged group, more naive CD4+ T cells, fewer expanded clones and increased TCR diversity were shown by the long-lived group, suggesting age selection. The CMV infection status of donors was not known, potentially confounding age-related changes in expanded clonotypes. Observed TCR beta diversity per million T cells fell roughly linearly with age, and a significant reduction was already apparent by age about 43. Estimates of total diversity based on one million sequenced T cells were regarded as lower bounds and as underestimates.

Library generation was performed with 5' RACE. Data came from an Illumina HiSeq 2500. A second PCR of about 6 to 12 cycles was performed with a sample-barcoded 5' primer and a J-beta primer mix. Each TCR beta cDNA molecule received a unique molecular identifier from a template-switch 5' adaptor carrying 12 random nucleotides. Each sample yielded at least 2.5 million CDR3-containing paired-end reads. First-strand cDNA synthesis was performed from all RNA using the Mint cDNA synthesis kit, with priming by a TRBC-specific oligonucleotide. After uracil-DNA glycosylase treatment, a first 18-cycle PCR used universal primers M1SS and BC2_uni_R on all cDNA. As for the authors' bioinformatics: Normalization of each sample was performed by random selection of 1 million high-quality reads, each carrying a distinct molecular identifier. Reads with shared molecular identifiers were discarded instead of being binned into consensus sequences. MiTCR, set to a Q25 quality threshold and the strictest error-elimination algorithm, was used for CDR3 identification, clonotype clustering and error correction. A nonparametric unseen species model with Euler transformation was used to estimate a lower bound on total TCR beta diversity. The raw public reads went through TCRdb reprocessing: fastp at Q25, MiXCR clone calling, in-frame beta chains kept. Entries are consolidated by CDR3 protein sequence, retaining the most common genes and DNA. The V and J calls here are based on TCRdb, not the publication. In all, the sample holds about 1.6 million distinct CDR3 sequences, and almost 35% of those were seen once. Approximately 10% of the sample comes from the top ten.

The donors were some 39 Caucasian individuals from Russia, aged roughly 6 to 100 years, who were systemically healthy. About 9.1 milliliters of peripheral blood were collected from each donor into EDTA-treated Vacutainer tubes. Ficoll-Paque density-gradient centrifugation was used to isolate PBMCs, with at least 6.5 million obtained per sample. Trizol reagent was used to extract total RNA from PBMCs, with at least 6 micrograms per sample. For every donor, flow cytometry on a PBMC aliquot measured the percentage of naive CD45RAhigh/CD27high T cells. This receptor was obtained from a woman aged 30 to 39 in good health. Here the chain combines TRBV29-1 and TRBJ1-1; the D segment cannot be called with confidence. The sequencing input was blood. The CDR3 protein is CSAGVSWQDTEAFF. The nucleotides are TGCAGCGCGGGAGTAAGCTGGCAAGACACTGAAGCTTTCTTT.